This T cell receptor beta chain derives from a study of control samples from healthy donors and cancer patients. This CDR3 has 13 residues. V was trimmed by 7 bases and J by 9 bases, leaving 16 bases between them. CDR1 and CDR2 (germline): WNHNN, SYGVQD (reference sequence). Method: immunoSEQ multiplex PCR; TCRdb's copy keeps in-frame clones and lacks some. The data hold about 89,000 clones, with over 75% observed a single time. This chain uses TRBV10-1 with TRBJ2-1; D might be TRBD1 or TRBD2, each matching 6 bases. This sequence originates from a woman aged 40 to 50 in good health. The material sequenced was blood. The CDR3 loop is CASTSTGGGEQFF. The CDR3 DNA is TGCGCCAGCACCTCTACCGGGGGCGGTGAGCAGTTCTTC.